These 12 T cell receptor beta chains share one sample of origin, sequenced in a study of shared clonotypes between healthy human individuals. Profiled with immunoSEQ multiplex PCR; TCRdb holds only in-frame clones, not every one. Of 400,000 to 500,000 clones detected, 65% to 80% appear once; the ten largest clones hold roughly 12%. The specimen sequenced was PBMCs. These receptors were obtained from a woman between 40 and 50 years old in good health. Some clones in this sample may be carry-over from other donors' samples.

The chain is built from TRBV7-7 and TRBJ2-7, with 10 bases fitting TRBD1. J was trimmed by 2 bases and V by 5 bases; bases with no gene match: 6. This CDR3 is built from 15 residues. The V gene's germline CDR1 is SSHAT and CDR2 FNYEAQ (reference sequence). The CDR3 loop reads CASSLGTGDTYEQYF. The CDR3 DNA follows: TGTGCCAGCAGCCTCGGGACAGGGGATACCTACGAGCAGTACTTC.

In DNA form, the CDR3 reads TGTGCCAGCAGCTCAGGCGGACATTATGGCTACACCTTC. It translates to CASSSGGHYGYTF. This chain links TRBV14 with TRBJ1-2, with a weak D call TRBD1 (5 bases). The germline V and J ends were trimmed by 5 bases and 5 bases, with 12 bases remaining between them. Germline V gives CDR1 SGHDN, CDR2 FVKESK. The CDR3 length is 13 residues.

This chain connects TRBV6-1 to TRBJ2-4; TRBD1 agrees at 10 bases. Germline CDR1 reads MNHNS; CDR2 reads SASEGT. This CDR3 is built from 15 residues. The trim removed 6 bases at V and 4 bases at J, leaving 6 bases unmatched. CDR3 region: CASSRQGAGKNIQYF. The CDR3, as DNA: TGTGCCAGCAGCCGACAGGGGGCAGGGAAAAACATTCAGTACTTC.

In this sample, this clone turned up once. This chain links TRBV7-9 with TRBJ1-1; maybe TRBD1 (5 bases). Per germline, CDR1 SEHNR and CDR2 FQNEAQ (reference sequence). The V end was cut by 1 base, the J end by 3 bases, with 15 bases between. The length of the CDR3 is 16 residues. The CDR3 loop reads CASSLGGTRGYTEAFF. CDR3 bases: TGTGCCAGCAGCTTAGGAGGGACCCGAGGTTACACTGAAGCTTTCTTT. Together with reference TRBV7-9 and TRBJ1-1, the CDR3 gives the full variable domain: DTGVSQNPRHKITKRGQNVTFRCDPISEHNRLYWYRQTLGQGPEFLTYFQNEAQLEKSRLLSDRFSAERPKGSFSTLEIQRTEQGDSAMYLCASSLGGTRGYTEAFFGQGTRLTVV.

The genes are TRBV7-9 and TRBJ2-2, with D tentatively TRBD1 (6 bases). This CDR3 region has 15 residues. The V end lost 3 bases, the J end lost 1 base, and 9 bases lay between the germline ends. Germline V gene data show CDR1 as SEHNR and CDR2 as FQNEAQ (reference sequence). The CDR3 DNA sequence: TGTGCCAGCAGCTTGGGACAATTGAACACCGGGGAGCTGTTTTTT. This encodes CASSLGQLNTGELFF.

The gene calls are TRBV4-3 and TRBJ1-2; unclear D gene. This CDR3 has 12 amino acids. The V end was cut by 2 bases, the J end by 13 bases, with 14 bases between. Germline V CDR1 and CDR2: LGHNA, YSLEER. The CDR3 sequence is CASSQTRAPLTF. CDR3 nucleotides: TGCGCCAGCAGCCAAACAAGGGCCCCCCTCACCTTC.

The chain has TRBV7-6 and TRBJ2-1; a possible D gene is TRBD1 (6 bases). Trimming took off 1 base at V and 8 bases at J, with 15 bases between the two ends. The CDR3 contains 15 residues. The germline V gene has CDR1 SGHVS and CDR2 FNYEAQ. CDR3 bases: TGTGCCAGCAGCTTAGTTGGGGGCGGGTTAGATGAGCAGTTCTTC. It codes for CASSLVGGGLDEQFF.

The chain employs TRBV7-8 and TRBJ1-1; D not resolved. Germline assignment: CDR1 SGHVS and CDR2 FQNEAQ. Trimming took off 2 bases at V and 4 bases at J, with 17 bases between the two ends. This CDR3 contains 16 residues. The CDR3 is CASSLRIQIFGTEAFF. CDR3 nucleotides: TGTGCCAGCAGCTTACGAATACAAATCTTCGGCACTGAAGCTTTCTTT.

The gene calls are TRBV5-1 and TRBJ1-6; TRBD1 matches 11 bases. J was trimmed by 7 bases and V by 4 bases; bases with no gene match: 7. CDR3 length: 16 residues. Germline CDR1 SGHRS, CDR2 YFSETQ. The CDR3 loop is CASSRGQGAVNSPLHF. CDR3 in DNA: TGCGCCAGCAGCCGAGGACAGGGGGCGGTGAATTCACCCCTCCACTTT.

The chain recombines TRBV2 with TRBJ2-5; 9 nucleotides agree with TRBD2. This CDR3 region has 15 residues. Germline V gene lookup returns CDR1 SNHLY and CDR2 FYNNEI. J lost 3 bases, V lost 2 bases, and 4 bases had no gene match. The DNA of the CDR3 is TGTGCCAGCAGTGAAAGACTAGCGGACGAAGAGACCCAGTACTTC. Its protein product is CASSERLADEETQYF.

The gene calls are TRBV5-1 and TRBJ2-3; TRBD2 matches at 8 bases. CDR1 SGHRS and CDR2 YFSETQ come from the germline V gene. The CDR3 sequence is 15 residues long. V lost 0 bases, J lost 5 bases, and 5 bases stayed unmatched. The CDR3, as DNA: TGCGCCAGCAGCTTGGACGGGAGGGCCGAAGATACGCAGTATTTT. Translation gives CASSLDGRAEDTQYF.

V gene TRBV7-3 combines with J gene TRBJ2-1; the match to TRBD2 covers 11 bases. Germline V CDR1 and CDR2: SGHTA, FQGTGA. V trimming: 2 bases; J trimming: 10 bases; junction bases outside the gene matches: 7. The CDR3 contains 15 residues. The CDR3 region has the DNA TGTGCCAGCAGCTTAGAACTAGCGGGAGTCGGCGAGCAGTTCTTC. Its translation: CASSLELAGVGEQFF.